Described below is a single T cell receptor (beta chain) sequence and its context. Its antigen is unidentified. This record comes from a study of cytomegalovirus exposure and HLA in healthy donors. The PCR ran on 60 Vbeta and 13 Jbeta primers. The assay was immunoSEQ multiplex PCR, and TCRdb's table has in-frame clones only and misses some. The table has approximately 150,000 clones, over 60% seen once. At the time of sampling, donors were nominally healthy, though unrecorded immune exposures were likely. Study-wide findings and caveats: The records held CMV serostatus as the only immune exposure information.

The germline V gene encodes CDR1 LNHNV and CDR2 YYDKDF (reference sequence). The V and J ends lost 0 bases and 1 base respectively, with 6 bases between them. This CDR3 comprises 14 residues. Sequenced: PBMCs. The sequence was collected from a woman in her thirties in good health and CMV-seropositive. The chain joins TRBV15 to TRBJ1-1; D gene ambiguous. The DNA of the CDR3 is TGTGCCACCAGCAGAGACACAGAGAACACTGAAGCTTTCTTT. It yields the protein CATSRDTENTEAFF.